This T cell receptor (beta chain) comes out of a study of vaccination and CD4 T cells after COVID-19. Study overall: Nasal swab PCR detected SARS-CoV-2 in convalescent patients, who comprised several mild cases and one severe case. Two-dose vaccination with either BNT162b2 or mRNA-1273 was given to participants. Control cultures, each given a CEFX pool, an HIV-1 Nef pool, or no peptide, were included.

Comment on this clonotype: Its antigen is undetermined.

Treatment meaning: roughly ten-day PBMC culture with coronavirus spike peptide pools or control peptides (ViraFEST assay). With peptide pools, ViraFEST first expanded antigen-specific T cells and afterwards sequenced their TCRs. Sequenced with the Oncomine TCR Beta short-read assay was DNA taken from cultured CD4+ T cells. In TCRdb, the PCR reads were re-called with MiXCR into one record per CDR3 protein. The table has about 15,000 distinct CDR3 sequences, 40% to 45% seen once. V dropped 3 bases and J dropped 6 bases, with 18 bases sitting between them. The CDR3 spans 15 residues. Per germline, CDR1 SGHDT and CDR2 YYEEEE.

The sequenced sample was cultured CD4+ T cells from blood. The clonotype originates from a human donor with COVID-19. The chain recombines TRBV5-6 with TRBJ1-1; no clear D. In nucleotides, the CDR3 is TGTGCCAGCAGCTGGGTTACCGGGAGAGAGGCTGAAGCTTTCTTT. Amino acids: CASSWVTGREAEAFF.